A single sample gave rise to the 32 T cell receptor beta chains below, sequenced in a study of T cells in Graves' hyperthyroidism and ophthalmopathy. TCR beta CDR3 regions were amplified from RNA. The HTBI primer set served for first-round RT-PCR of the TCR CDR3. Via MiXCR, TCRdb re-called the multiplex PCR reads, giving one row per CDR3 protein. There are some 770,000 distinct CDR3 sequences in the sample; about a sixth occur only once, and around 8% lies in the top ten. Sequenced sample: blood. All receptors come from a man aged 18 to 35 with Graves' hyperthyroidism.

This clonotype has more than one count but fewer than ten. The V call is TRBV20-1, the J call TRBJ2-7; tentative D call: TRBD2 (7 bases). The CDR3 extends over 14 amino acids. Trimming pared 5 bases from V and 2 bases from J, leaving 16 bases between. CDR1 and CDR2 (germline): DFQATT, SNEGSKA (reference sequence). CDR3 coding DNA: TGCAGTGCTGGGGGGGGGGCAGGCGCCTACGAGCAGTACTTC. As protein: CSAGGGAGAYEQYF.

This clonotype was found many times. The chain combines TRBV20-1 with TRBJ2-7; the D gene could be TRBD1 or TRBD2 (5 bases each). V was trimmed by 5 bases and J by 0 bases, leaving 14 bases between them. This CDR3 spans 14 amino acids. Germline V CDR1 and CDR2: DFQATT, SNEGSKA (reference sequence). CDR3 residues: CSADGTKISYEQYF. The CDR3 region has the DNA TGCAGTGCTGACGGGACCAAAATCTCCTACGAGCAGTACTTC.

The J gene is TRBJ2-3, the V gene TRBV9; D not certain. The germline V and J ends were trimmed by 6 bases and 0 bases, with 14 bases remaining between them. Per germline, CDR1 SGDLS and CDR2 YYNGEE. There are 15 residues in the CDR3. The CDR3 DNA reads TGTGCCAGCACCCGGAGCCCCCGGAGCACAGATACGCAGTATTTT. Translated: CASTRSPRSTDTQYF.

This clonotype was observed at least ten times. The CDR3 sequence: CASSLGSGGSVNEQFF. In DNA form, the CDR3 reads TGTGCCAGCAGCTTAGGTTCCGGGGGGTCAGTCAATGAGCAGTTCTTC. The rearrangement uses TRBV7-2 and TRBJ2-1; 7 bases fit TRBD2. The CDR3 covers 16 residues. Losses at the gene ends were 1 base for V and 6 bases for J; bases not matched to a gene: 9. Germline values: CDR1 SGHTA, CDR2 FQGNSA.

This clonotype was counted only a few times. The chain recombines TRBV7-2 with TRBJ2-5; 10 nucleotides align to TRBD2. Trimming at V came to 5 bases and at J to 4 bases, leaving 7 bases not matched to a gene. The CDR3 is 15 residues long. CDR1 is SGHTA, CDR2 FQGNSA, per germline. CDR3 bases: TGTGCCAGCAGCCCTCTAGCGGGAGTGTTAGAGACCCAGTACTTC. Its translation: CASSPLAGVLETQYF. The complete variable domain, with remaining parts taken from reference TRBV7-2 and TRBJ2-5, reads GAGVSQSPSNKVTEKGKDVELRCDPISGHTALYWYRQSLGQGLEFLIYFQGNSAPDKSGLPSDRFSAERTGGSVSTLTIQRTQQEDSAVYLCASSPLAGVLETQYFGPGTRLLVL.

This chain uses TRBV28 with TRBJ1-4, with D possibly matching TRBD1 (6 bases). The V end lost 7 bases, the J end lost 9 bases, and 18 bases lay between the germline ends. The length of the CDR3 is 14 residues. CDR1 and CDR2 from the germline V gene are MDHEN and SYDVKM. The CDR3 spells CASTQGGLGKKLFF. For the CDR3, the DNA is TGTGCCAGCACTCAAGGGGGTCTGGGTAAAAAACTGTTTTTT.

This clonotype was observed many times. This chain joins TRBV12-3 or TRBV12-4 and TRBJ2-5; 11 bases are a match to TRBD2. CDR3 length: 14 amino acids. The trim removed 5 bases at V and 10 bases at J, leaving 9 bases unmatched. Here the CDR3 DNA reads TGTGCCAGCAGTGTCGAGGGACTAGCGGTGCACCAGTACTTC. Protein product: CASSVEGLAVHQYF.

Many counts were recorded for this clonotype. The chain links TRBV12-3 or TRBV12-4 to TRBJ2-1; D ambiguous. V dropped 2 bases and J dropped 3 bases, with 11 bases sitting between them. This CDR3 comprises 15 residues. The CDR3 loop reads CASSLSETIYNEQFF. The CDR3 DNA is TGTGCCAGCAGTTTAAGTGAGACCATCTACAATGAGCAGTTCTTC.

This clonotype was seen more than once but under ten times. The gene calls are TRBV18 and TRBJ1-6; D might be TRBD1 (5 bases). CDR3 size: 15 residues. From germline, CDR1 is KGHSH and CDR2 LQKENI. Trimming stripped 6 bases from V and 3 bases from J, with 12 bases between. CDR3 nucleotides: TGTGCCAGCTCTCACCGGGGGAACTATAATTCACCCCTCCACTTT. It is translated as CASSHRGNYNSPLHF.

The chain employs TRBV7-9 and TRBJ2-7, with 8 bases that match TRBD1. V lost 5 bases, J lost 2 bases, and 5 bases stayed unmatched. This CDR3 has 14 residues. Germline V gives CDR1 SEHNR, CDR2 FQNEAQ (reference sequence). CDR3 nucleotide sequence: TGTGCCAGCAGCAAGGACAGGGTAGCCTACGAGCAGTACTTC. Protein product: CASSKDRVAYEQYF.

This clonotype was detected a few times. V is TRBV5-1 and J is TRBJ2-1; D call uncertain. V was cut by 2 bases and J by 2 bases, with 11 bases left in between. The CDR3 is 15 amino acids. Germline V gene lookup returns CDR1 SGHRS and CDR2 YFSETQ. Written as DNA, the CDR3 is TGCGCCAGCAGCTTTACGGACCCAACCTACAATGAGCAGTTCTTC. Residues: CASSFTDPTYNEQFF.

This clonotype showed up many times. The chain couples TRBV10-1 to TRBJ2-7, with 12 nucleotides matching TRBD2. V dropped 1 base and J dropped 7; count of bases not matched to a gene: 2. The CDR3 has 14 amino acids. The germline gives CDR1 WNHNN, CDR2 SYGVQD (reference sequence). CDR3 sequence: CASSEWGTSGEQYF. For the CDR3, the DNA is TGCGCCAGCAGTGAGTGGGGGACTAGCGGGGAGCAGTACTTC.

The V call is TRBV6-1, the J call TRBJ2-6; TRBD1 aligns across 7 bases. The CDR3 is 13 residues long. V lost 10 bases and J lost 4; bases outside the gene matches: 4. Germline lookup yields CDR1 MNHNS and CDR2 SASEGT. This chain's CDR3 is CATRGFGANVLTF. The CDR3 bases are TGTGCCACCAGGGGGTTCGGGGCCAACGTCCTGACTTTC.

On this clonotype: This may stem from a read error, because a much larger clone lies one nucleotide away. This chain links TRBV7-2 with TRBJ1-6, with a tentative D call TRBD1 (6 bases). CDR3 length equals 14 residues. CDR1 and CDR2 from the germline V gene are SGHTA and FQGNSA. The V gene lost 5 bases and the J gene lost 7 bases, with 12 bases spanning the gap. The CDR3 loop is CASSLRDNNSPLHF. The CDR3 coding sequence is TGTGCCAGCAGCCTAAGGGACAACAATTCACCCCTCCACTTT.

This clonotype occurred a few times. The chain joins TRBV5-4 to TRBJ2-5; no reliable D call. V was pared by 4 bases and J by 10 bases, with 14 bases between. CDR1 SGHNT and CDR2 YYREEE come from the germline V gene (reference sequence). The CDR3 contains 12 residues. The DNA of the CDR3 is TGTGCCAGCAGCGTAAACTCAAAGGACCAGTACTTC. Its protein is CASSVNSKDQYF. Full variable domain (rest looked up from reference TRBV5-4 and TRBJ2-5): ETGVTQSPTHLIKTRGQQVTLRCSSQSGHNTVSWYQQALGQGPQFIFQYYREEENGRGNFPPRFSGLQFPNYSSELNVNALELDDSALYLCASSVNSKDQYFGPGTRLLVL.

The V gene is TRBV27, the J gene TRBJ2-6; no clear D. Trimming cost V 5 bases and J 1 base, with 12 bases left between them. CDR1 MNHEY and CDR2 SMNVEV come from the germline V gene (reference sequence). This CDR3 has 16 residues. CDR3 in amino acids: CASSPLDLSGANVLTF. DNA of the CDR3: TGTGCCAGCAGTCCGCTCGATCTTTCTGGGGCCAACGTCCTGACTTTC.

This clonotype was picked up a small number of times. The gene calls are TRBV2 and TRBJ2-1; no clear D gene. Trimming pared 3 bases from V and 12 bases from J, leaving 15 bases between. This CDR3 comprises 13 residues. Germline V CDR1 and CDR2: SNHLY, FYNNEI. DNA for the CDR3: TGTGCCAGCAGTGAGCTCCTACCCCCTCCGCAGTTCTTC. Its translation: CASSELLPPPQFF.

This clonotype was observed at least ten times. The V gene is TRBV3-1, the J gene TRBJ2-1; no definite D call. Germline V gives CDR1 LGHDT, CDR2 YNNKEL (reference sequence). V gave up 0 bases and J gave up 5 bases, with 5 bases separating them. The CDR3 sequence is 13 residues long. CDR3 in amino acids: CASSQDSDNEQFF. CDR3 nucleotide sequence: TGTGCCAGCAGCCAAGATTCAGACAATGAGCAGTTCTTC.

CDR3 in amino acids: CASSLLSGTSGSYNEQFF. The CDR3 DNA is TGTGCCAGCAGCTTATTGTCCGGGACTAGCGGCTCCTACAATGAGCAGTTCTTC. This chain uses TRBV11-2 with TRBJ2-1; 11 bases are shared with TRBD2. CDR1 SGHAT and CDR2 FQNNGV come from the germline V gene. The junction had 6 bases not matched to a gene; V was cut back by 2 bases and J by 0 bases. The CDR3 has 18 residues.

This clonotype was recorded many times. The V gene is TRBV7-7, the J gene TRBJ2-5; TRBD2 matches 11 bases. This CDR3 is 15 amino acids long. CDR1 SSHAT and CDR2 FNYEAQ come from the germline V gene (reference sequence). J gave up 5 bases and V 3 bases, and 5 bases lay outside the gene matches. CDR3 loop: CASSLTSGKGETQYF. Written as DNA, the CDR3 is TGTGCCAGCAGCTTGACTAGCGGGAAAGGGGAGACCCAGTACTTC.

This clonotype was counted ten times or more. V and J are TRBV18 and TRBJ1-2, with D possibly being TRBD1 (6 bases). The CDR3 consists of 15 residues. Germline V gene lookup returns CDR1 KGHSH and CDR2 LQKENI. The V end lost 3 bases, the J end lost 0 bases, and 11 bases lay between the germline ends. The CDR3 protein is CASSPGQSTNYGYTF. The CDR3 nucleotides are TGTGCCAGCTCACCTGGACAGTCTACTAACTATGGCTACACCTTC. Looking up the rest from reference TRBV18 and TRBJ1-2 gives the full variable domain: NAGVMQNPRHLVRRRGQEARLRCSPMKGHSHVYWYRQLPEEGLKFMVYLQKENIIDESGMPKERFSAEFPKEGPSILRIQQVVRGDSAAYFCASSPGQSTNYGYTFGSGTRLTVV.

This clonotype was seen repeatedly, ten times or more. This chain uses TRBV28 with TRBJ1-2; the D is unclear. The germline V gene encodes CDR1 MDHEN and CDR2 SYDVKM. The CDR3 spans 14 residues. Trimming removed 5 bases from V and 0 bases from J, with 10 bases in between. The CDR3 sequence: CASSDILTNYGYTF. For the CDR3, the DNA is TGTGCCAGCAGTGACATACTAACTAACTATGGCTACACCTTC.

This clonotype was recorded at least ten times. The rearrangement links TRBV20-1 to TRBJ1-1; TRBD1 aligns across 10 bases. Germline loops: CDR1 DFQATT, CDR2 SNEGSKA (reference sequence). This CDR3 spans 13 amino acids. DNA of the CDR3: TGCAGCCCTCGCCGGACAGGGGGCACTGAAGCTTTCTTT. This encodes CSPRRTGGTEAFF.

This clonotype has only a few counts. The rearrangement uses TRBV2 and TRBJ1-5, with a tentative D call TRBD1 (5 bases). V dropped 6 bases and J dropped 1 base, with 16 bases sitting between them. This CDR3 is 16 amino acids long. The germline V gene has CDR1 SNHLY and CDR2 FYNNEI. The CDR3 loop reads CASSLSTGVSNQPQHF. The CDR3 nucleotides read TGTGCCAGCAGCCTCTCAACGGGGGTGAGCAATCAGCCCCAGCATTTT.

The chain recombines TRBV29-1 with TRBJ1-1; possibly TRBD1 for D (6 bases). This CDR3 spans 15 amino acids. Germline CDR1 is SQVTM and CDR2 is ANQGSEA. V gave up 2 bases and J gave up 5 bases, with 18 bases separating them. The CDR3 protein is CSVEYLGGIGTEAFF. As DNA, the CDR3 is TGCAGCGTTGAATATCTAGGGGGGATTGGTACTGAAGCTTTCTTT.

V usage is TRBV6-1 and J usage is TRBJ1-3; D ambiguous. CDR3 length: 13 residues. Deletions cut 6 bases from V and 4 bases from J, with 10 bases between. From germline, CDR1 is MNHNS and CDR2 SASEGT. CDR3 in DNA: TGTGCCAGCAGCGCCTCGTACGGAAACACCATATATTTT. It is translated as CASSASYGNTIYF.

In this sample, this clonotype turned up many times. V usage is TRBV28 and J usage is TRBJ1-1; TRBD1 matches at 7 bases. The CDR3 consists of 16 residues. CDR1 is MDHEN, CDR2 SYDVKM, per germline. The trim removed 6 bases at V and 1 base at J, leaving 11 bases unmatched. CDR3 amino acids: CASSPGDSTWNTEAFF. CDR3 sequence (DNA): TGTGCCAGCAGCCCCGGGGACAGTACCTGGAACACTGAAGCTTTCTTT.

This clonotype was observed at least ten times. The gene calls are TRBV12-3 or TRBV12-4 and TRBJ2-7; TRBD2 might be the D (7 bases). V shed 3 bases and J shed 7 bases, with 13 bases lying between them. CDR3 length equals 13 residues. For the CDR3, the DNA is TGTGCCAGCAGTTTTACAGGGAGGGGGGAGCAGTACTTC. Protein sequence: CASSFTGRGEQYF.

This clonotype was observed a few times. The CDR3: CASSPRAGTGGYEQYF. The DNA of the CDR3 is TGTGCCAGCAGCCCCAGAGCCGGGACAGGGGGCTACGAGCAGTACTTC. The chain carries TRBV16 and TRBJ2-7; 11 bases are shared with TRBD1. CDR1 is KGHSY, CDR2 FQNENV, per germline. The V gene end was trimmed by 4 bases and the J gene end by 3 bases; junction bases not matched to a gene: 8. The CDR3 runs 16 residues.

The chain combines TRBV7-9 with TRBJ2-1, with TRBD1 matching over 8 bases. In germline, CDR1 is SEHNR, CDR2 FQNEAQ (reference sequence). CDR3 size: 14 residues. With V trimmed by 3 bases and J by 6 bases, 4 bases remained unmatched. The CDR3 protein is CASSFPGQANEQFF. In DNA form, the CDR3 reads TGTGCCAGCAGCTTCCCGGGACAGGCCAATGAGCAGTTCTTC.

This clonotype was counted between two and nine times. The chain recombines TRBV4-1 with TRBJ2-1; D remains unclear. With 1 base removed from V and 5 bases from J, the gap between germline ends came to 9 bases. Germline CDR1 is MGHRA and CDR2 is YSYEKL. This CDR3 comprises 14 residues. The CDR3 DNA reads TGCGCCAGCAGCCAAGTGACCTATGACAATGAGCAGTTCTTC. This translates into CASSQVTYDNEQFF.

This clonotype was seen ten or more times. The V and J genes are TRBV6-2 or TRBV6-3 and TRBJ2-1, with 13 bases lining up with TRBD2. With 0 bases clipped from V and 5 bases from J, the junction kept 4 bases outside the gene matches. The CDR3 has 17 amino acids. The germline V gene has CDR1 MNHEY and CDR2 SVGEGT. CDR3 nucleotide sequence: TGTGCCAGCAGTTACTCGACTAGCGGGAGGTTTAACAATGAGCAGTTCTTC. Its protein product is CASSYSTSGRFNNEQFF.